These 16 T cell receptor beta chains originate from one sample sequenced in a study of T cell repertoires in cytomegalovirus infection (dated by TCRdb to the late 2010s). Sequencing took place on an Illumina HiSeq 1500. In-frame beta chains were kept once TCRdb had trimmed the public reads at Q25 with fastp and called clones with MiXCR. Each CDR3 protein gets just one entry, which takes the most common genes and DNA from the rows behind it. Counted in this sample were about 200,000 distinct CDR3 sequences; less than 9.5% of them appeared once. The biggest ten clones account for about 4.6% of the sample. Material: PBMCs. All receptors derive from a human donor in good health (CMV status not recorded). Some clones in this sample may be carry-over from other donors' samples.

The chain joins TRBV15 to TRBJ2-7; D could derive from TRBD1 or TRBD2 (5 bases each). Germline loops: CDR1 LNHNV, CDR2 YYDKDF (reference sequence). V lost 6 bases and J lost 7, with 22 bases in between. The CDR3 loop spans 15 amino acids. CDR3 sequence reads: CATSLEGLGQAEQYF. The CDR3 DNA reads TGTGCCACCAGTCTTGAGGGGTTAGGACAAGCAGAGCAGTACTTC. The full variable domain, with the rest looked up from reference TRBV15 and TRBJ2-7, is DAMVIQNPRYQVTQFGKPVTLSCSQTLNHNVMYWYQQKSSQAPKLLFHYYDKDFNNEADTPDNFQSRRPNTSFCFLDIRSPGLGDTAMYLCATSLEGLGQAEQYFGPGTRLTVT.

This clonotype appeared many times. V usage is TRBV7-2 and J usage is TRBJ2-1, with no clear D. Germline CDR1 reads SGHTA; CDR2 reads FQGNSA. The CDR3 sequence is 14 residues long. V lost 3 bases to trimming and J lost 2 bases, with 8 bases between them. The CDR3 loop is CASSFEATYNEQFF. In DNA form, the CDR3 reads TGTGCCAGCAGCTTTGAGGCGACCTACAATGAGCAGTTCTTC.

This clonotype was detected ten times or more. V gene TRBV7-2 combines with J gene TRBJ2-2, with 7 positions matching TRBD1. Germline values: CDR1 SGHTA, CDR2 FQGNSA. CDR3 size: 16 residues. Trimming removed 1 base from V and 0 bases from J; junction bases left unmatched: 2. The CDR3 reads CASSLVGTANTGELFF. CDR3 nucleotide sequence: TGTGCCAGCAGCTTAGTTGGGACAGCGAACACCGGGGAGCTGTTTTTT.

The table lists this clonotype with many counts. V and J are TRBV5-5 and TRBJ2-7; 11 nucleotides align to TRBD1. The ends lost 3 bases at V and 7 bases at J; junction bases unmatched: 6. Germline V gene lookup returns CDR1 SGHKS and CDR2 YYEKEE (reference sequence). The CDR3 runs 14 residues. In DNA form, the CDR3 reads TGTGCCAGCAGCTCCGGACAGGGGGCGCAGGAGCAGTACTTC. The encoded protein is CASSSGQGAQEQYF.

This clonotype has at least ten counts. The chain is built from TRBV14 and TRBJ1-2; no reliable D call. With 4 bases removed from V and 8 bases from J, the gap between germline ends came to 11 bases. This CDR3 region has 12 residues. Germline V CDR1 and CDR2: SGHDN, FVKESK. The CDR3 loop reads CASSLGREGYTF. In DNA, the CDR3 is TGTGCCAGCAGCCTCGGTAGGGAAGGCTACACCTTC.

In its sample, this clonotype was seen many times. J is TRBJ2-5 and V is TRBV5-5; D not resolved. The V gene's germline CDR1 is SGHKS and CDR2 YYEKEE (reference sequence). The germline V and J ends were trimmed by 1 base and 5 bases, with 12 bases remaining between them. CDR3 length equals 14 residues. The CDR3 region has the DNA TGTGCCAGCAGCTTGCACACAGTAGAGGAGACCCAGTACTTC. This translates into CASSLHTVEETQYF.

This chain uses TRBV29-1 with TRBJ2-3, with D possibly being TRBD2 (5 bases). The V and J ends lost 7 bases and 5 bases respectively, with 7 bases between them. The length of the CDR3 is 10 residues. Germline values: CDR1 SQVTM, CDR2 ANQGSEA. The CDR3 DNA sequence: TGCAGCGCCGGACTAGATACGCAGTATTTT. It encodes CSAGLDTQYF.

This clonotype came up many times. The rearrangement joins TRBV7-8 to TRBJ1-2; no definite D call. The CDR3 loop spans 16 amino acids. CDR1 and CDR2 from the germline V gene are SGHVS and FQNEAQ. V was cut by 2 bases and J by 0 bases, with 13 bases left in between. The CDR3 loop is CASSLTQSPSNYGYTF. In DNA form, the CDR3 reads TGTGCCAGCAGCTTAACACAGTCTCCCTCTAACTATGGCTACACCTTC.

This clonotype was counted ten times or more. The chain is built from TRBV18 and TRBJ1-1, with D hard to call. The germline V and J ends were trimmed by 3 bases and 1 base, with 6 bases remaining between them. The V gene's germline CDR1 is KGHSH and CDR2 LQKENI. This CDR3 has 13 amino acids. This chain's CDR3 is CASSPPWNTEAFF. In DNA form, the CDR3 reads TGTGCCAGCTCACCGCCATGGAACACTGAAGCTTTCTTT.

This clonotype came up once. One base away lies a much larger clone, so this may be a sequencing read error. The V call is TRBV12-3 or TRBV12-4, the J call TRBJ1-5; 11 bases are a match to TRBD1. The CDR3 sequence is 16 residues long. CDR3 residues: CTSRPGQGGSNQPQHF. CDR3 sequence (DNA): TGTACCAGCAGGCCGGGACAGGGGGGAAGCAATCAGCCCCAGCATTTT.

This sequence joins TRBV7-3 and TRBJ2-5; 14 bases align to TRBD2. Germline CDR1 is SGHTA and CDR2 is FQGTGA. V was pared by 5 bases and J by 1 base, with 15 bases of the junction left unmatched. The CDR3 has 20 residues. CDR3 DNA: TGTGCCAGCAGCCCTACCGGGACTAGCGGGAGTAAAATTCCCCAAGAGACCCAGTACTTC. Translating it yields CASSPTGTSGSKIPQETQYF.

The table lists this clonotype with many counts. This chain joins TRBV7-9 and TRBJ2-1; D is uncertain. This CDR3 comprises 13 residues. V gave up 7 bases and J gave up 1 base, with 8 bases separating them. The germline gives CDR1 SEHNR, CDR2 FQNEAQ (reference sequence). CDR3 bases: TGTGCCAGCACCGCGGAGTCCTACAATGAGCAGTTCTTC. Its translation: CASTAESYNEQFF.

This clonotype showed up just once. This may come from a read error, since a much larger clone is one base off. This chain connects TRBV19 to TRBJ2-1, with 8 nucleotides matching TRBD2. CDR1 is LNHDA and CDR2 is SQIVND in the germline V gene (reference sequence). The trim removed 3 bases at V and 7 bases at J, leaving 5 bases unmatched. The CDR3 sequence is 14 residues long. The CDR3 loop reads CASSIGGGWNEQFF. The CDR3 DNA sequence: TGTGCCAGTAGTATCGGGGGGGGCTGGAATGAGCAGTTCTTC.

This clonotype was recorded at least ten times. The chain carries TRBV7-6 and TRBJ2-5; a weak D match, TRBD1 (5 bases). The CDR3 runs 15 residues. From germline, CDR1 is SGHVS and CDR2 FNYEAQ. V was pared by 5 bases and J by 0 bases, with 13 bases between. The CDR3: CASSLGQGYQETQYF. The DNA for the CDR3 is TGTGCCAGCAGCCTGGGGCAGGGTTACCAAGAGACCCAGTACTTC.

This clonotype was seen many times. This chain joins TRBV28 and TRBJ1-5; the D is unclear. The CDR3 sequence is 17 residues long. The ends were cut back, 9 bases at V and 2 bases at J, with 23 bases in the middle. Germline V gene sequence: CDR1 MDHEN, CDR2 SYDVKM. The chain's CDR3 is CASDQAQKGRGNQPQHF. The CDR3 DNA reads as TGTGCCAGTGATCAAGCTCAGAAAGGACGGGGCAATCAGCCCCAGCATTTT.

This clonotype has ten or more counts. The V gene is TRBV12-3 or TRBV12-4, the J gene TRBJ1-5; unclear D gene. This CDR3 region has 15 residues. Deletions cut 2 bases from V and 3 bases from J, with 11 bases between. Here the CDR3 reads CASSLWGVTNQPQHF. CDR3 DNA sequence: TGTGCCAGCAGTTTATGGGGAGTTACCAATCAGCCCCAGCATTTT.